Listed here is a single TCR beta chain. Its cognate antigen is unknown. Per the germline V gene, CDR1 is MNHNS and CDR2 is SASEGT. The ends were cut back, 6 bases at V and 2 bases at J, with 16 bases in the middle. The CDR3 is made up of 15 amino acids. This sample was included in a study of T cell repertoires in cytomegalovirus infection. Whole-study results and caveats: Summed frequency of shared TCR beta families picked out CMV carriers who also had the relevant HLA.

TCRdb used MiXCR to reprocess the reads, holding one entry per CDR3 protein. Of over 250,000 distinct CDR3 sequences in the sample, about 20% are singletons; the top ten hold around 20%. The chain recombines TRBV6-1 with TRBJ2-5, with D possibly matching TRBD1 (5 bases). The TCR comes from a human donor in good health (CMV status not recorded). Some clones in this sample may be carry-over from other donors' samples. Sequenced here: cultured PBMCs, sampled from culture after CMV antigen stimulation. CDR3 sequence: CASSRRQYPQETQYF. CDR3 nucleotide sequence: TGTGCCAGCAGCAGAAGACAGTATCCTCAAGAGACCCAGTACTTC.